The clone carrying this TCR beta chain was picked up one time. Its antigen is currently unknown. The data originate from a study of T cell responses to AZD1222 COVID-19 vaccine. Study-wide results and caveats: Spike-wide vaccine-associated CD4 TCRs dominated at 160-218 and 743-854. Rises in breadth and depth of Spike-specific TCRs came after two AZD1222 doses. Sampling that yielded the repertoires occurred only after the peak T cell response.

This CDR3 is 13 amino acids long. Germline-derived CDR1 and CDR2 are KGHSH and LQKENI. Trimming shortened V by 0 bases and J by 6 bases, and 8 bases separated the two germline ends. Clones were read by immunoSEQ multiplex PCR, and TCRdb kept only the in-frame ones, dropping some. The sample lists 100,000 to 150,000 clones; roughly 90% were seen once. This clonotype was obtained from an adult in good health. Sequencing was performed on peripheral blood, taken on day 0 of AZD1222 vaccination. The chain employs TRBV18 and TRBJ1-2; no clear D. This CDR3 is CASSPPTRDGYTF. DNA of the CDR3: TGTGCCAGCTCACCACCGACGAGGGATGGCTACACCTTC.